This entry lists 21 T cell receptor beta chains sequenced from one sample in a study of blood T cells in healthy people across ages. The authors ran a second PCR of roughly 6 to 12 cycles using a sample-barcoded 5' primer and a J-beta primer mix. TCRdb itself ran the 5' RACE reads through MiXCR, one entry per CDR3 protein. Of approximately 1,700,000 distinct CDR3 sequences listed, approximately 40% are singletons. The sample taken for sequencing was blood. Receptors were obtained from a human donor in good health.

The chain is built from TRBV25-1 and TRBJ2-3; 8 bases are a match to TRBD2. CDR1 is MGHDK and CDR2 is SYGVNS in the germline V gene. The CDR3 sequence is 18 residues long. The V segment lost 6 bases and the J segment 0 bases; nucleotides outside the gene matches: 14. CDR3 sequence (DNA): TGTGCCAGCAGCCACGACGTATTAGCGGGGAATAGCACAGATACGCAGTATTTT. Its protein product is CASSHDVLAGNSTDTQYF.

This clonotype has more than one count but fewer than ten. This chain links TRBV29-1 with TRBJ2-3; D is tentatively TRBD1 or TRBD2 (5 bases each). The CDR3 spans 17 residues. Trimming removed 3 bases at V and 6 bases at J, with 25 bases between. Per germline, CDR1 SQVTM and CDR2 ANQGSEA. CDR3 region: CSVEGSYRDPTRDTQYF. The CDR3 bases are TGCAGCGTTGAGGGATCCTACCGGGACCCAACGAGGGATACGCAGTATTTT.

The V gene is TRBV5-1, the J gene TRBJ2-1; D may be TRBD1 or TRBD2 (5 bases each). The V gene lost 0 bases and the J gene lost 5 bases, with 24 bases spanning the gap. This CDR3 is 19 amino acids long. CDR1 is SGHRS, CDR2 YFSETQ, per germline. The CDR3: CASSLGGRTGIIQNNEQFF. CDR3 in DNA: TGCGCCAGCAGCTTGGGGGGACGGACGGGGATAATCCAAAACAATGAGCAGTTCTTC.

This clonotype was observed a handful of times. This chain connects TRBV5-1 to TRBJ2-6; the D gene is possibly TRBD2 (5 bases). Between the trimmed V and J ends, which lost 4 bases and 2 bases, there was a span of 7 bases. This CDR3 contains 14 residues. Per the germline V gene, CDR1 is SGHRS and CDR2 is YFSETQ. The CDR3 region has the DNA TGCGCCAGCAGCCCCGGGACTGGGGCCAACGTCCTGACTTTC. It yields the protein CASSPGTGANVLTF.

In this sample, this clonotype turned up a few times. The rearrangement uses TRBV20-1 and TRBJ1-1; D possibly corresponds to TRBD1 (5 bases). This CDR3 spans 11 amino acids. V gave up 4 bases and J gave up 7 bases, with 10 bases separating them. The germline gives CDR1 DFQATT, CDR2 SNEGSKA (reference sequence). The CDR3, as DNA: TGCAGTGCTATCCAGGGAATTGAAGCTTTCTTT. Translating it yields CSAIQGIEAFF.

The chain joins TRBV5-1 to TRBJ1-4; D ambiguous. Trimming took off 1 base at V and 5 bases at J, with 9 bases between the two ends. Germline-derived CDR1 and CDR2 are SGHRS and YFSETQ. This CDR3 is 14 amino acids long. DNA for the CDR3: TGCGCCAGCAGCTTGATTGGGGAAAATGAAAAACTGTTTTTT. Protein product: CASSLIGENEKLFF.

V and J are TRBV29-1 and TRBJ1-3, with D unresolved. The V gene's germline CDR1 is SQVTM and CDR2 ANQGSEA. CDR3 length: 12 residues. Trimming stripped 8 bases from V and 5 bases from J, with 13 bases between. The CDR3 loop is CSIGHSRNTIYF. CDR3 in DNA: TGCAGCATTGGGCACAGTCGAAACACCATATATTTT.

As to this clonotype: A much larger clone lies one base from this, so it may be a read error. The chain joins TRBV29-1 to TRBJ2-6; D possibly matches TRBD1 or TRBD2 (5 bases each). The CDR3 runs to 14 residues. CDR1 is SQVTM and CDR2 is ANQGSEA in the germline V gene. DNA for the CDR3: TGCAGCGTTGCGGGGCTTTCTGGGGCCAACGTCCGGACTTTC. Its protein product is CSVAGLSGANVRTF.

Only one count was recorded for this clonotype. Its ends do not fully match the called genes, so a read error is possible. The chain combines TRBV19 with TRBJ2-4; D possibly corresponds to TRBD2 (6 bases). The J call may be in error: the DNA end matches TRBJ2-7 better. Germline CDR1 reads LNHDA; CDR2 reads SQIVND (reference sequence). This CDR3 has 15 amino acids. In nucleotides, the CDR3 is TGCGCCAGTAGTCCGCAACCCATTCTAGCGCACGAGCAGTACTTC. This codes for CASSPQPILAHEQYF.

The chain couples TRBV20-1 to TRBJ2-1, with 9 bases fitting TRBD1. V trimming: 6 bases; J trimming: 3 bases; junction bases outside the gene matches: 6. This CDR3 region has 14 residues. Germline V gene lookup returns CDR1 DFQATT and CDR2 SNEGSKA (reference sequence). In DNA form, the CDR3 reads TGCAGTGCCCCACAGGGGGCGAGCTACAATGAGCAGTTCTTC. Amino acid sequence: CSAPQGASYNEQFF.

The rearrangement links TRBV5-1 to TRBJ2-5, with a possible D match to TRBD1 (7 bases). Germline V gene data show CDR1 as SGHRS and CDR2 as YFSETQ. Between the trimmed V and J ends, which lost 3 bases and 3 bases, there was a span of 15 bases. The CDR3 consists of 15 residues. The chain's CDR3 is CASSWGGTEEETQYF. CDR3 coding DNA: TGCGCCAGCAGCTGGGGCGGGACAGAGGAAGAGACCCAGTACTTC.

This clonotype was seen ten or more times. The rearrangement uses TRBV7-2 and TRBJ2-5; D assignment may be TRBD1 or TRBD2 (6 bases each). This CDR3 contains 13 residues. The V gene lost 7 bases and the J gene lost 5 bases, with 14 bases spanning the gap. Looked up from germline, CDR1 is SGHTA and CDR2 is FQGNSA. The CDR3 sequence: CASTIRGRETQYF. The CDR3, as DNA: TGTGCCAGCACCATCCGGGGGCGGGAGACCCAGTACTTC. Full variable domain (missing parts from reference TRBV7-2 and TRBJ2-5): GAGVSQSPSNKVTEKGKDVELRCDPISGHTALYWYRQSLGQGLEFLIYFQGNSAPDKSGLPSDRFSAERTGGSVSTLTIQRTQQEDSAVYLCASTIRGRETQYFGPGTRLLVL.

This clonotype was seen a few times. The chain employs TRBV20-1 and TRBJ2-3; 7 nucleotides line up with TRBD1. This CDR3 is built from 14 residues. Germline loops: CDR1 DFQATT, CDR2 SNEGSKA (reference sequence). V lost 6 bases and J lost 0; bases outside the gene matches: 6. CDR3 nucleotide sequence: TGCAGTGCCCCGCGACAGGGTAGCACAGATACGCAGTATTTT. Protein: CSAPRQGSTDTQYF.

The chain has TRBV24-1 and TRBJ2-3; a possible D gene is TRBD1 (6 bases). The CDR3 totals 12 residues. V shed 5 bases and J shed 5 bases, with 7 bases lying between them. CDR1 is KGHDR, CDR2 SFDVKD, per germline. CDR3 protein: CATSVGGDTQYF. The CDR3 DNA is TGTGCCACCAGTGTAGGGGGAGATACGCAGTATTTT.

This clonotype was observed a single time. The V gene is TRBV6-2 or TRBV6-3, the J gene TRBJ1-5; tentative D call: TRBD1 (6 bases). Germline V CDR1 and CDR2: MNHEY, SVGEGT. Trimming removed 6 bases from V and 3 bases from J, with 18 bases in between. CDR3 length: 16 residues. CDR3 amino acids: CASRYGTTSFNQPQHF. CDR3 sequence (DNA): TGTGCCAGCAGATATGGGACAACTAGTTTCAATCAGCCCCAGCATTTT.

About this clonotype: A junction end diverges from the germline sequence, so it may reflect a read error. V and J are TRBV5-1 and TRBJ2-7; D tentatively reads TRBD1 or TRBD2 (5 bases each). CDR3 length: 15 amino acids. Looked up from germline, CDR1 is SGHRS and CDR2 is YFSETQ. The CDR3 bases are TGTGCCAGCAGGCTCACGGGGCAGGGATCCTACGAGCAGTACTTC. This encodes CASRLTGQGSYEQYF.

In its sample, this clonotype was seen a few times. This rearrangement joins TRBV29-1 to TRBJ2-1; D not certain. The CDR3 consists of 12 residues. Germline V gives CDR1 SQVTM, CDR2 ANQGSEA. V was clipped by 7 bases and J by 8 bases, with 15 bases between them. CDR3 nucleotide sequence: TGCAGCGCACCTCCTTTTGGGGATGAGCAGTTCTTC. Residues: CSAPPFGDEQFF.

This clonotype was observed a single time. The genes are TRBV20-1 and TRBJ1-2, with D possibly matching TRBD1 (6 bases). Deletions cut 3 bases from V and 2 bases from J, with 13 bases between. CDR1 and CDR2 (germline): DFQATT, SNEGSKA (reference sequence). The CDR3 runs 14 residues. CDR3 in DNA: TGCAGTGCTAGCCGGGGGGCGGTGAACTATGGCTACACCTTC. It encodes CSASRGAVNYGYTF.

The rearrangement joins TRBV12-3 or TRBV12-4 to TRBJ2-5; D is perhaps TRBD2 (5 bases). This CDR3 comprises 15 residues. The V end lost 7 bases, the J end lost 1 base, and 16 bases lay between the germline ends. The DNA for the CDR3 is TGTGCCAGCATCGAAGGGTCCAGCGGCCAAGAGACCCAGTACTTC. Its translation: CASIEGSSGQETQYF.

There are a few counts of this clonotype. CDR3 DNA sequence: TGTGCCAGCAGCTTACGGCGTCTAGAGGGCACCGGGGAGCTGTTTTTT. This encodes CASSLRRLEGTGELFF. The chain has TRBV7-2 and TRBJ2-2; perhaps TRBD2 as D (5 bases). Germline loops: CDR1 SGHTA, CDR2 FQGNSA. CDR3 length: 16 amino acids. Trimming shortened V by 2 bases and J by 4 bases, and 14 bases separated the two germline ends.

This clonotype was recorded once. The rearrangement joins TRBV12-3 or TRBV12-4 to TRBJ2-1; 12 nucleotides align to TRBD1. The CDR3 totals 16 residues. The junction had 10 bases not matched to a gene; V was cut back by 6 bases and J by 7 bases. For the CDR3, the DNA is TGTGCCAGCAGCCGGATGGGACAGGGGGCTCTAAATGAGCAGTTCTTC. It translates to CASSRMGQGALNEQFF.